This TCR beta chain was observed in a study of T cell responses to AZD1222 COVID-19 vaccine. Assay used: immunoSEQ multiplex PCR; TCRdb lists only in-frame clones, some missing. The sample holds around 130,000 clones, about 90% seen once. V shed 4 bases and J shed 6 bases, with 7 bases lying between them. The CDR3 is 12 residues long. Germline V gives CDR1 SGHDT, CDR2 YYEEEE. The TCR comes from an adult who received the AZD1222 COVID-19 vaccine. The gene calls are TRBV5-6 and TRBJ2-2; no reliable D call. This sample comprised peripheral blood, obtained 28 days after the second AZD1222 dose. CDR3 in amino acids: CASSVGPGELFF. For the CDR3, the DNA is TGTGCCAGCAGCGTAGGACCCGGGGAGCTGTTTTTT.